This T cell receptor (beta chain) originates from a study of blood T cell repertoires in COVID-19. Study context: The United States, Italy and Spain were the sources of the acute and convalescent COVID-19 samples.

The germline V and J ends were trimmed by 4 bases and 4 bases, with 13 bases remaining between them. This CDR3 comprises 14 residues. CDR1 and CDR2 from the germline V gene are MNHEY and SMNVEV (reference sequence). This table comes from immunoSEQ multiplex PCR, and its TCRdb copy is limited to in-frame clones, with some not included. The table records 40,000 to 50,000 clones, roughly four fifths of them present only once. The clonotype was recovered from a woman over 75 with acute or convalescent COVID-19. J is TRBJ2-5 and V is TRBV27, with D possibly being TRBD1 (6 bases). Material: peripheral blood. CDR3 region: CASSSLRQVETQYF. The CDR3 DNA reads as TGTGCCAGCAGTTCCTTACGACAGGTAGAGACCCAGTACTTC.